These 30 T cell receptor beta chains were sequenced from one sample in a study of Tregs in tolerant kidney transplant recipients. TCRdb keeps only in-frame clones here, not all; method: immunoSEQ multiplex PCR. The sample lists roughly 80,000 clones, 98% occurring once. The starting material was CD4+ T cells from blood, obtained before the transplant. The source of these receptors is a human donor who received a combined kidney and bone marrow transplant.

In this sample, this clone turned up once. V and J are TRBV2 and TRBJ2-4, with TRBD1 matching 7 bases. V dropped 6 bases and J dropped 4; count of bases not matched to a gene: 15. The CDR3 length is 17 residues. The germline V gene has CDR1 SNHLY and CDR2 FYNNEI. CDR3 bases: TGTGCCAGCAGCGACACTCACCCCCGGGACAGAAAAAACATTCAGTACTTC. Its protein is CASSDTHPRDRKNIQYF. Full variable domain (missing parts from reference TRBV2 and TRBJ2-4): EPEVTQTPSHQVTQMGQEVILRCVPISNHLYFYWYRQILGQKVEFLVSFYNNEISEKSEIFDDQFSVERPDGSNFTLKIRSTKLEDSAMYFCASSDTHPRDRKNIQYFGAGTRLSVL.

This chain connects TRBV14 to TRBJ1-2; no clear D. This CDR3 is 13 amino acids long. Germline CDR1 is SGHDN and CDR2 is FVKESK. V lost 1 base, J lost 10 bases, and 13 bases lay in between. The CDR3 loop is CASSQVDSRDYTF. CDR3 nucleotides: TGTGCCAGCAGCCAAGTAGATTCGAGGGACTACACCTTC.

This sequence joins TRBV11-1 and TRBJ1-5; D not resolved. From germline, CDR1 is SGHAT and CDR2 FQDESV (reference sequence). V lost 0 bases, J lost 4 bases, and 4 bases lay in between. The CDR3 contains 13 residues. CDR3: CASSLALNQPQHF. In DNA form, the CDR3 reads TGTGCCAGCAGCTTAGCGCTAAATCAGCCCCAGCATTTT.

The gene calls are TRBV30 and TRBJ2-7; a possible D gene is TRBD1 (6 bases). The germline V and J ends were trimmed by 0 bases and 3 bases, with 9 bases remaining between them. The CDR3 is 13 amino acids. CDR1 is GTSNPN, CDR2 SVGIG, per germline (reference sequence). The CDR3 DNA reads as TGTGCCTGGAGTGTACAGGGCAACTACGAGCAGTACTTC. Its protein is CAWSVQGNYEQYF.

This chain links TRBV5-1 with TRBJ1-6; TRBD1 matches at 7 bases. This CDR3 spans 13 amino acids. V dropped 6 bases and J dropped 7; count of bases not matched to a gene: 4. Germline values: CDR1 SGHRS, CDR2 YFSETQ. DNA for the CDR3: TGCGCCAGCACGGACAGGCAGAATTCACCCCTCCACTTT. As protein: CASTDRQNSPLHF.

V usage is TRBV6-5 and J usage is TRBJ1-6; D unclear. V gave up 2 bases and J gave up 0 bases, with 8 bases separating them. Germline CDR1 and CDR2: MNHEY and SVGAGI. There are 16 residues in the CDR3. This chain's CDR3 is CASSYREFSYNSPLHF. The CDR3 DNA follows: TGTGCCAGCAGTTACAGGGAGTTCTCCTATAATTCACCCCTCCACTTT.

This rearrangement joins TRBV25-1 to TRBJ2-3; D remains unclear. Trimming removed 6 bases at V and 0 bases at J, with 7 bases between. Per the germline V gene, CDR1 is MGHDK and CDR2 is SYGVNS. CDR3 size: 13 residues. The chain's CDR3 is CASRRTSTDTQYF. The CDR3 bases are TGTGCCAGCAGACGAACTAGCACAGATACGCAGTATTTT.

The chain has TRBV27 and TRBJ1-1; maybe TRBD1 (6 bases). The CDR3 totals 13 residues. Germline assignment: CDR1 MNHEY and CDR2 SMNVEV (reference sequence). Trimming stripped 3 bases from V and 11 bases from J, with 16 bases between. The CDR3, as DNA: TGTGCCAGCAGTTTGGGGGACAAGAGGGGTGCTTTCTTT. This encodes CASSLGDKRGAFF.

This clone has only one observation. The CDR3 DNA is TGCGCCAGCAGTGAGGACCGGCCGGACAGGGGTAATGAAAAACTGTTTTTT. It translates to CASSEDRPDRGNEKLFF. V usage is TRBV10-1 and J usage is TRBJ1-4, with TRBD1 matching 9 bases. The germline V gene has CDR1 WNHNN and CDR2 SYGVQD (reference sequence). The CDR3 extends over 17 amino acids. Trimming cost V 2 bases and J 4 bases; bases outside gene matches: 8.

The genes are TRBV7-9 and TRBJ2-4; 7 positions agree with TRBD1. The germline gives CDR1 SEHNR, CDR2 FQNEAQ (reference sequence). The CDR3 is made up of 13 amino acids. The J segment lost 4 bases and the V segment lost 4 bases, leaving 1 base of the junction unmatched. CDR3: CASSSGQKNIQYF. Written as DNA, the CDR3 is TGTGCCAGCAGCTCGGGACAGAAAAACATTCAGTACTTC.

V is TRBV7-7 and J is TRBJ2-1; TRBD2 is a possible D gene (6 bases). Deletions cut 3 bases from V and 7 bases from J, with 16 bases between. The CDR3 loop spans 15 amino acids. Germline CDR1 reads SSHAT; CDR2 reads FNYEAQ (reference sequence). CDR3 nucleotides: TGTGCCAGCAGCTTGGGGCGGGATGTGGGGAATGAGCAGTTCTTC. The encoded protein is CASSLGRDVGNEQFF.

The rearrangement links TRBV11-2 to TRBJ2-7; TRBD1 matches at 7 bases. V shed 3 bases and J 3 bases; nucleotides not matched to a gene: 5. CDR1 and CDR2 from the germline V gene are SGHAT and FQNNGV. This CDR3 has 14 residues. CDR3 DNA: TGTGCCAGCAGCTTGGACAGGCGGCACTACGAGCAGTACTTC. Translating gives CASSLDRRHYEQYF.

This chain links TRBV30 with TRBJ1-2; 8 bases match TRBD1. This CDR3 has 14 residues. Germline V gene sequence: CDR1 GTSNPN, CDR2 SVGIG (reference sequence). V was clipped by 5 bases and J by 7 bases; unmatched bases: 12. CDR3 in DNA: TGTGCCTGGGAAAAGACAGGGGCATTTCGTGGCTACACCTTC. Translating gives CAWEKTGAFRGYTF.

This chain uses TRBV11-3 with TRBJ2-5; possibly TRBD2 for D (7 bases). V was shortened by 3 bases and J by 4 bases, with 12 bases between the two germline ends. This CDR3 has 14 amino acids. CDR1 and CDR2 (germline): SGHNT, YENEEA. CDR3: CASSLRGLGETQYF. For the CDR3, the DNA is TGTGCCAGCAGCTTGCGGGGGCTTGGAGAGACCCAGTACTTC.

The chain has TRBV5-4 and TRBJ1-2, with 10 nucleotides matching TRBD1. Germline-derived CDR1 and CDR2 are SGHNT and YYREEE (reference sequence). With 4 bases clipped from V and 4 bases from J, the junction kept 7 bases outside the gene matches. CDR3 length equals 15 residues. The CDR3 spells CASSPTGGRPYGYTF. The CDR3 DNA follows: TGTGCCAGCAGCCCGACAGGGGGCAGACCCTATGGCTACACCTTC.

The chain couples TRBV5-1 to TRBJ2-2, with a tentative D call TRBD1 (6 bases). V was pared by 4 bases and J by 7 bases, with 17 bases between. CDR1 and CDR2 (germline): SGHRS, YFSETQ. This CDR3 region has 15 residues. CDR3 amino acids: CASSRQQGSVGELFF. The CDR3 nucleotides read TGCGCCAGCAGCCGACAACAGGGATCCGTCGGGGAGCTGTTTTTT.

The rearrangement links TRBV2 to TRBJ2-2, with a tentative D call TRBD1 (6 bases). Germline V lookup: CDR1 SNHLY, CDR2 FYNNEI. Trimming cost V 5 bases and J 10 bases, with 11 bases left between them. The CDR3 extends over 12 amino acids. DNA of the CDR3: TGTGCCAGCAGTCCGACAGGTGCGGAGCTGTTTTTT. Translated: CASSPTGAELFF.

The J gene is TRBJ2-5, the V gene TRBV5-4; tentatively, D is TRBD2 (6 bases). Trimming removed 0 bases from V and 1 base from J, with 13 bases in between. CDR1 is SGHNT and CDR2 is YYREEE in the germline V gene (reference sequence). The CDR3 runs to 16 residues. The CDR3: CASSLEGRGIQETQYF. CDR3 bases: TGTGCCAGCAGCTTGGAGGGTCGGGGGATCCAAGAGACCCAGTACTTC. Drawing the rest from reference TRBV5-4 and TRBJ2-5, the complete variable domain is ETGVTQSPTHLIKTRGQQVTLRCSSQSGHNTVSWYQQALGQGPQFIFQYYREEENGRGNFPPRFSGLQFPNYSSELNVNALELDDSALYLCASSLEGRGIQETQYFGPGTRLLVL.

The chain couples TRBV7-3 to TRBJ2-1; 8 bases fit TRBD2. Per the germline V gene, CDR1 is SGHTA and CDR2 is FQGTGA. CDR3 length: 15 residues. Losses at the gene ends were 5 bases for V and 5 bases for J; bases not matched to a gene: 8. CDR3: CASSPVGGVNNEQFF. CDR3 nucleotide sequence: TGTGCCAGCAGCCCCGTCGGGGGGGTCAACAATGAGCAGTTCTTC. The full variable domain, rest sourced from reference TRBV7-3 and TRBJ2-1, is GAGVSQTPSNKVTEKGKYVELRCDPISGHTALYWYRQSLGQGPEFLIYFQGTGAADDSGLPNDRFFAVRPEGSVSTLKIQRTERGDSAVYLCASSPVGGVNNEQFFGPGTRLTVL.

V and J are TRBV28 and TRBJ2-2; TRBD1 matches 7 bases. J gave up 1 base and V 6 bases, and 5 bases lay outside the gene matches. The germline CDR1 and CDR2 sequences are MDHEN and SYDVKM. CDR3 length: 15 amino acids. The CDR3 protein is CASRPGGENTGELFF. The CDR3 DNA reads TGTGCCAGCAGGCCAGGGGGAGAGAACACCGGGGAGCTGTTTTTT.

The chain uses TRBV28 and TRBJ2-7; 12 bases agree with TRBD2. The germline CDR1 and CDR2 sequences are MDHEN and SYDVKM. The CDR3 length is 14 residues. The ends lost 6 bases at V and 2 bases at J; junction bases unmatched: 2. The CDR3 is CASRPSGGAYEQYF. The CDR3 DNA follows: TGTGCCAGCAGACCTAGCGGGGGGGCCTACGAGCAGTACTTC.

V usage is TRBV11-2 and J usage is TRBJ1-2; D is unresolved. The CDR3 has 15 residues. CDR1 SGHAT and CDR2 FQNNGV come from the germline V gene. V lost 0 bases and J 2 bases, leaving 10 bases between the germline ends. Here the CDR3 reads CASSLDRLRNYGYTF. CDR3 DNA sequence: TGTGCCAGCAGCTTAGATCGGTTGCGGAACTATGGCTACACCTTC.

The rearrangement uses TRBV7-9 and TRBJ1-3, with a weak D call TRBD1 (5 bases). V lost 1 base and J lost 1, with 11 bases in between. This CDR3 is built from 16 residues. CDR1 is SEHNR and CDR2 is FQNEAQ in the germline V gene (reference sequence). The CDR3 region has the DNA TGTGCCAGCAGCTTAGTCGGGGCGGGGTCTGGAAACACCATATATTTT. Translating gives CASSLVGAGSGNTIYF.

This CDR3 is CASSLWDRNFYEQYF. The CDR3 DNA follows: TGTGCCAGCAGCTTGTGGGACAGGAATTTCTACGAGCAGTACTTC. J is TRBJ2-7 and V is TRBV5-6; 8 bases line up with TRBD1. The CDR3 totals 15 residues. Germline V gene lookup returns CDR1 SGHDT and CDR2 YYEEEE. V lost 1 base, J lost 3 bases, and 6 bases stayed unmatched.

The chain recombines TRBV9 with TRBJ2-1; 9 bases agree with TRBD2. The CDR3 totals 18 residues. V lost 4 bases and J lost 2; bases outside the gene matches: 13. Germline CDR1 and CDR2: SGDLS and YYNGEE. As DNA, the CDR3 is TGTGCCAGCAGCTCACACCCACGAGCGGGAGGAACCTACAATGAGCAGTTCTTC. Protein product: CASSSHPRAGGTYNEQFF.

The rearrangement uses TRBV4-3 and TRBJ2-7; D perhaps matches TRBD2 (6 bases). The CDR3 sequence is 15 residues long. Per the germline V gene, CDR1 is LGHNA and CDR2 is YSLEER. V was shortened by 1 base and J by 3 bases, with 13 bases between the two germline ends. As DNA, the CDR3 is TGCGCCAGCAGCCAAGTTGGGCCGGGAGTCTACGAGCAGTACTTC. As protein: CASSQVGPGVYEQYF.

The chain joins TRBV19 to TRBJ2-1; 10 bases align to TRBD2. The V and J ends lost 1 base and 9 bases, in that order; junction bases with no gene match: 18. There are 19 residues in the CDR3. Germline V lookup: CDR1 LNHDA, CDR2 SQIVND (reference sequence). The CDR3 is CASSIGPWAAAGGPGEQFF. The CDR3 DNA is TGTGCCAGTAGTATAGGACCCTGGGCGGCAGCGGGGGGGCCGGGTGAGCAGTTCTTC.

CDR3 nucleotide sequence: TGTGCCAGCAGCTTGGACAGAAACACCGGGGAGCTGTTTTTT. Its protein product is CASSLDRNTGELFF. The V gene is TRBV7-8, the J gene TRBJ2-2; D is possibly TRBD1 (6 bases). The CDR3 is 14 amino acids. V was cut by 3 bases and J by 2 bases, with 7 bases left in between. Germline assignment: CDR1 SGHVS and CDR2 FQNEAQ.

The genes are TRBV27 and TRBJ2-3; D might be TRBD2 (5 bases). The CDR3 contains 16 residues. CDR1 MNHEY and CDR2 SMNVEV come from the germline V gene (reference sequence). V lost 6 bases to trimming and J lost 0 bases, with 16 bases between them. The CDR3, as DNA: TGTGCCAGCAGATCCCAGCGGAGAATTAGCACAGATACGCAGTATTTT. It encodes CASRSQRRISTDTQYF.

The CDR3 reads CASIINPGGPINEQYF. The CDR3 DNA sequence: TGTGCCAGCATTATCAACCCGGGGGGGCCCATAAACGAGCAGTACTTC. The chain is built from TRBV7-2 and TRBJ2-7, with TRBD2 matching 8 bases. Germline V gene data show CDR1 as SGHTA and CDR2 as FQGNSA. J gave up 5 bases and V 7 bases, and 16 bases lay outside the gene matches. The CDR3 extends over 16 amino acids.